This TCR beta chain came from a study of regulatory T cells in long-lasting Graves disease (dated by TCRdb to the early 2020s). Regarding the complete study: Antithyroid drugs had been taken for less than 3 months by newly diagnosed Graves' disease patients. A total of 33 samples were covered by TCR sequencing, comprising about 13 persistent and around 20 newly diagnosed Graves' disease patients. Patients with persistent Graves' disease were compared with patients with newly diagnosed Graves' disease using TCR sequencing and RNA sequencing of peripheral blood. The study took place in China and was registered as a clinical trial.

The receptor library was made with multiplex PCR. Sequencing relied on an Illumina HiSeq 4000. TCR beta libraries were built with iRepertoire HTBI primers and Arm-PCR amplification of CDR3 regions. Gel purification was performed on PCR products prior to sequencing. From the authors' description of their analysis: Gene usage analysis of CDR3 amino acid clonotypes used the roughly 60 TRBV and fewer than 15 TRBJ segments found across samples. Filtered high-quality paired reads were merged into contigs using COPE and FqMerger. Contigs were aligned with BLAST to IMGT TRBV, TRBD and TRBJ reference genes, and CDR3 was defined per IMGT. Any clonotype with a frequency above 0.1% was classified as a highly expanded clone. Shannon entropy served as the measure of repertoire diversity, while the Gini coefficient captured V-J evenness. A clonotype was considered public if more than one individual shared it. TCRdb took the public reads, trimmed them with fastp at Q25, ran MiXCR for clone calling and kept in-frame beta chains. For every CDR3 protein sequence, its rows merge into one entry that carries the most common genes and DNA. TCRdb's processing, not the authors', yielded these V and J calls. Recorded for this sample are over 350,000 distinct CDR3 sequences; around 13% of them occurred a single time. The top ten clonotypes cover approximately 15% of the sample.

As encoded in the germline V gene, CDR1 is SGHDN while CDR2 is FVKESK. Trimming costs V 3 bases and J 6 bases, and their ends lie 9 bases apart. CDR3 length: 12 amino acids, cysteine to phenylalanine. Left in the record is the CDR3 DNA by itself, 36 bases read in frame from the first base. Study-wide conclusions, independent of this receptor: The small sample size was acknowledged by the authors as a limitation that may reduce accuracy. Patients with persistent disease shared more public clonotypes (fewer than 3,000) than newly diagnosed patients did (about 970). Sequencing and analysis were restricted to the TCR beta chain. The study examined only peripheral blood because the primary lesion, thyroid tissue, could not be accessed. Persistent disease showed preferential use of TRBV28, TRBJ1-2 and TRBJ2-5, whereas newly diagnosed disease favored TRBV20-1 and TRBJ2-1. Compared with newly diagnosed patients, patients with persistent Graves' disease had lower TCR Shannon entropy and fewer highly expanded clones, which suggests clonal expansion.

The sample's time point, from its label and the paper: newly diagnosed GD, antithyroid drugs for less than 3 months. For both TCR sequencing and RNA sequencing, RNA was extracted from PBMCs in TRIzol. The diagnosis of Graves' disease followed American Thyroid Association guidelines. Recruitment of patients was carried out at an endocrinology department in Xi'an, China. Each patient gave 7 to 9.5 milliliters of peripheral blood, collected in an EDTA anticoagulant tube. Ficoll Paque Plus density gradient separation was used to isolate PBMCs, and no further T cell sorting was done. An Agilent 2100 Bioanalyzer and agarose gel were used to check RNA quality, and a NanoDrop 2000 was used to measure RNA concentration. About this clonotype itself: Its antigen is still unknown. Base qualities are missing; no much larger clone stands one base away.

This sample also belongs to another study, concerning T cells in Graves' hyperthyroidism and ophthalmopathy. The second study, in turn, reports: Stable Graves' hyperthyroidism was defined as the absence of progression to ophthalmopathy over 18 months of follow-up. Hyperthyroidism patients were newly diagnosed, had a disease duration of under 2 months, and were aged 18 to 65 years. Patients with uncontrolled infections, other autoimmune diseases, pregnancy or lactation were excluded. Clinical symptoms, serum thyroxine and TRAb, thyroid ultrasound, and orbital computed tomography formed the basis for the diagnoses. The first round of RT-PCR for the TCR CDR3 was performed with the HTBI primer set and the Qiagen OneStep RT-PCR kit. Blood samples also contained most of the expanded thyroid clonotypes (frequency above 0.001), which suggests that blood repertoires may reflect thyroid immune responses. Ophthalmopathy was separated from stable hyperthyroidism by a 13 V-J signature model, with over 85% sensitivity and around 81% specificity obtained in cross-validation and 80%/75% obtained in testing. In validation, progression to ophthalmopathy was predicted by the model with around 71% sensitivity and 72% to 85% specificity, a median of approximately 6.5 months before onset. TCR V-J signatures able to tell the groups apart were searched for in a discovery cohort of 90 to 100 patients, of whom fewer than 45 had Graves' ophthalmopathy and about 60 had stable Graves' hyperthyroidism. An independent validation cohort of around 19 hyperthyroidism patients and about 16 patients who later progressed to ophthalmopathy tested prospective prediction of ophthalmopathy. The 100 or so discovery patients were divided at random into training and test sets in a 7:3 ratio. In about 6 Graves' hyperthyroidism patients, the study also compared T-cell repertoires from thyroid tissue with T-cell repertoires from blood. Following sampling, methimazole starting at 30 mg daily was given to hyperthyroidism patients, and high-dose intravenous methylprednisolone was given to ophthalmopathy patients. The libraries were constructed in a second round of multiplex PCR and then size-selected and purified. The libraries were sequenced on an Illumina HiSeq2000 using paired-end 100 bp reads. SOAPnuke was used to process the raw data, removing reads that contained adapters or uncalled bases, had a mean Phred below 15, or lacked an exact match to the constant primer or identifier. COPE v1.2.5 was used to merge high-quality paired reads, and clonotypes were defined as unique nucleotide sequences. Clonotypes were aligned to IMGT TRBV, TRBD and TRBJ reference segments using MiTCR v1.1. The analysis included only V-J combinations with a frequency above 0.0001, which together covered roughly 99% of the repertoires. The TCS score was defined as the ratio of F50 (clonal expansion) to E x V (chaos), calculated using BLOSUM62-based TCRdist between CDR3 peptides within each V-J. Welch's t-statistics and random forest reduced 514 V-J features to fewer than 15, which were used in a naive Bayes classifier (R e1071). Sample size was not statistically predetermined, and blinding of investigators to group allocation was not performed. TCR Vbeta CDR3 sequencing of 140 or so peripheral blood samples (around 45 ophthalmopathy, approximately 80 hyperthyroidism and approximately 17 progressor patients) is reported in the paper.

The rearrangement combines TRBV14 with TRBJ2-7; the D gene lacks a confident call. The starting material was peripheral blood mononuclear cells (PBMCs), obtained at new diagnosis, from a patient treated with antithyroid drugs. The TCR was taken from a woman in her forties or fifties with Graves disease. Donor details come from another sample of the same person, matched by shared clones. CDR3 sequence: CASSHGFFEQYF. The DNA reads as follows: TGTGCCAGCAGCCATGGGTTCTTCGAGCAGTACTTC.